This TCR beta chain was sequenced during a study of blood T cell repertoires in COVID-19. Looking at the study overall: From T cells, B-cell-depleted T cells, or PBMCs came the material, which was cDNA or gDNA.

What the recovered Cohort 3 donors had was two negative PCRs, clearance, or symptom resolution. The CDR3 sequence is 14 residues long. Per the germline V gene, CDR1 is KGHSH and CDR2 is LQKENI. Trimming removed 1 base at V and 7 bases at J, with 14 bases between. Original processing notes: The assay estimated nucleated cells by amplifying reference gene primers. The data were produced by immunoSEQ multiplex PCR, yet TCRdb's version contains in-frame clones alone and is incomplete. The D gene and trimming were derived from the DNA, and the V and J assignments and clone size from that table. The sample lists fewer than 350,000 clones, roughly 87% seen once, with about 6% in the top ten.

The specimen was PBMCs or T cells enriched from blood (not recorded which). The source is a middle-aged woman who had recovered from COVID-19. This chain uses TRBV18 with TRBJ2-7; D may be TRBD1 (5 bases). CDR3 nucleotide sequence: TGTGCCAGCTCACCACGGACAACGGAGACGGAGCAGTACTTC. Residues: CASSPRTTETEQYF.